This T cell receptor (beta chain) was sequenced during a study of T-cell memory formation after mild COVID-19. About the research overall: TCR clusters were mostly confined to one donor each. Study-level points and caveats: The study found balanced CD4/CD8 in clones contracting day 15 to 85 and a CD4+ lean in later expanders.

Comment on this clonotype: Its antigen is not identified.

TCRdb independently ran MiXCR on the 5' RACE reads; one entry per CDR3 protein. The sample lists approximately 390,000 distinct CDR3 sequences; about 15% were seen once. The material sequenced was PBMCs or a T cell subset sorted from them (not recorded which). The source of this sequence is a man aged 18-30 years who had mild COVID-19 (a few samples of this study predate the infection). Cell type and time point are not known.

In DNA, the CDR3 is TGCGCCAGCAGCCAATTTGCCAGGACAGACTCTGGAAACACCATATATTTT. Amino acid sequence: CASSQFARTDSGNTIYF. This chain links TRBV4-1 with TRBJ1-3; D might be TRBD1 (6 bases). CDR1 and CDR2 from the germline V gene are MGHRA and YSYEKL. The length of the CDR3 is 17 residues. V dropped 2 bases and J dropped 0 bases, with 14 bases sitting between them.